The present entry profiles one TCR beta chain with its context. Its specificity is not known. The data derive from a study of T cell responses to AZD1222 COVID-19 vaccine. Using immunoSEQ multiplex PCR, the repertoire was profiled, and TCRdb retains in-frame clones only, with some absent. Of some 69,000 clones listed, about 85% are singletons. The study's findings and limits: Spike-spanning, vaccine-associated CD4 TCRs were dominant at 160-218 and 743-854.

Unmatched junction bases numbered 1, after V lost 1 base and J lost 7 bases. The CDR3 is made up of 15 amino acids. Germline V lookup: CDR1 LNHNV, CDR2 YYDKDF (reference sequence). The sequenced sample was peripheral blood, obtained on day 0 of AZD1222 vaccination. This clonotype was sampled from an adult in good health. The gene calls are TRBV15 and TRBJ1-4, with 12 bases identical to TRBD1. The CDR3 region is CATSRGDRGLEKLFF. CDR3 bases: TGTGCCACCAGCAGAGGGGACAGGGGGCTTGAAAAACTGTTTTTT.